A selection of T cell receptor beta chains follows, all from one sample in a study of graft-versus-host responses after intestinal transplantation. This table comes from immunoSEQ multiplex PCR, and its TCRdb copy is limited to in-frame clones, with some not included. The sample comprises some 96,000 clones, approximately 90% of which are singletons, and 15% to 20% rests with the top ten. The sample consisted of PBMCs, taken 450 to 480 days after intestinal transplant. The source is a human patient who received an intestinal transplant, so some T cells may come from the graft donor. Each CDR3 is given with its conserved first and last residue. D genes are given only for firm matches. For some rows the clone size is stated as once, few or many, or as a class when expanded; others skip it.

TRBJ1-5	-	TRBV7-8	-	CASSLGDNQPQHF	TGTGCCAGCAGCTTAGGGGACAATCAGCCCCAGCATTTT
TRBJ2-2	TRBD1	TRBV27	-	CASSPPGQGGGGELFF	TGTGCCAGCAGCCCCCCCGGACAGGGGGGAGGCGGGGAGCTGTTTTTT
TRBJ1-6	-	TRBV6-5	-	CASSYREPGDSPLHF	TGTGCCAGCAGTTACCGAGAGCCTGGGGATTCACCCCTCCACTTT
TRBJ1-4	-	TRBV6-5	-	CASSYFQSNEKLFF	TGTGCCAGCAGTTACTTCCAGTCTAATGAAAAACTGTTTTTT
TRBJ1-6	-	TRBV5-1	-	CASSLGQGNSPLHF	TGCGCCAGCAGCTTGGGGCAGGGGAACTCACCCCTCCACTTT
TRBJ2-5	-	TRBV5-6	-	CASSLPRQLETQYF	TGTGCCAGCAGCTTGCCTAGACAGTTAGAGACCCAGTACTTC
TRBJ2-1	TRBD2	TRBV6-4	once	CASSEGTSGYNEQFF	TGTGCCAGCAGTGAAGGGACTAGCGGCTACAATGAGCAGTTCTTC
TRBJ1-2	-	TRBV12-5	-	CASGLVLGGNYGYTF	TGTGCTAGTGGTTTGGTACTGGGCGGAAACTATGGCTACACCTTC
TRBJ1-1	-	TRBV18	-	CASSPLVLNTEAFF	TGTGCCAGCTCACCACTAGTGTTGAACACTGAAGCTTTCTTT
TRBJ2-3	TRBD2	TRBV5-1	-	CASKAGGSTDTQYF	TGCGCCAGCAAAGCGGGGGGTAGCACAGATACGCAGTATTTT